Described below is a single TCR beta chain sequence and its context. Methods used by the authors: Reference gene primer amplification in the assay estimated nucleated cell counts. Clones were read by immunoSEQ multiplex PCR, and TCRdb kept only the in-frame ones, dropping some. Clone size and the V and J calls come from that table; the DNA yielded D and trimming. Among about 58,000 clones listed, roughly 84% were seen once. The sample comes from a study of blood T cell repertoires in COVID-19. Background on the study: Some COVID-19 samples were acute and others convalescent; all came from the United States, Italy and Spain. The cDNA or gDNA used as material had been derived from T cells, B-cell-depleted T cells, or PBMCs.

This CDR3 is built from 13 residues. Germline CDR1 is GTSNPN and CDR2 is SVGIG (reference sequence). Trimming cost V 2 bases and J 9 bases, with 11 bases left between them. This clonotype was obtained from a man aged 35 to 55 with active COVID-19. The J gene is TRBJ1-6, the V gene TRBV30; D gene unclear. Sequencing was carried out using peripheral blood. The CDR3: CAWSPGLGSPLHF. As DNA, the CDR3 is TGTGCCTGGAGTCCCGGGTTGGGTTCACCCCTCCACTTT. The variable domain in full, with the rest retrieved from reference TRBV30 and TRBJ1-6, is SQTIHQWPATLVQPVGSPLSLECTVEGTSNPNLYWYRQAAGRGLQLLFYSVGIGQISSEVPQNLSASRPQDRQFILSSKKLLLSDSGFYLCAWSPGLGSPLHFGNGTRLTVT.